Listed below are T cell receptor beta chains from one sample, sequenced in a study of regulatory T cells in long-lasting Graves disease. TCRdb processed the multiplex PCR reads anew with MiXCR; each CDR3 protein has one entry. The sample has under 800,000 distinct CDR3 sequences; around 17% are singletons. The sample also formed part of further work on T cells in Graves' hyperthyroidism and ophthalmopathy.

The specimen was peripheral blood mononuclear cells (PBMCs), collected at new diagnosis, from a patient treated with antithyroid drugs. The origin of the receptors is a woman aged 30 to 39 with Graves disease. The CDR3 runs from the conserved cysteine through the conserved F or W. D genes are given only for firm matches. Size is stated for part of the rows, as once, few or many counts, or as a class when the clone is expanded.

v_call	clone_size	d_call	cdr3_length	j_call	cdr3_nt	cdr3_aa
TRBV28	few	TRBD2	18	TRBJ2-6	TGTGCCAGCAGTCCCTGGGAGGGGAGGTACTCTGGGGCCAACGTCCTGACTTTC	CASSPWEGRYSGANVLTF
TRBV27	-	TRBD1	15	TRBJ2-7	TGTGCCAGCAGTCGGGTGGGACAGGGGCACGTCGAGCAGTACTTC	CASSRVGQGHVEQYF
TRBV5-1	few	-	16	TRBJ2-1	TGCGCCAGCAGCCCGGTAGCCGAACGGGGCTACAATGAGCAGTTCTTC	CASSPVAERGYNEQFF
TRBV29-1	-	-	11	TRBJ2-7	TGCAGCGCCACATACGGATACGAGCAGTACTTC	CSATYGYEQYF
TRBV19	few	-	16	TRBJ1-5	TGTGCCAGCGGCATTACAGGTACCTATAGCAATCAGCCCCAGCATTTT	CASGITGTYSNQPQHF
TRBV5-1	few	-	19	TRBJ2-1	TGCGCCAGCAGCTTGCCCTACCCCCGGCGGGCTGTCTCCTACAATGAGCAGTTCTTC	CASSLPYPRRAVSYNEQFF
TRBV29-1	few	TRBD2	13	TRBJ2-1	TGCAGCGTTGGCCCTTCGGGGGGAGAGAAGCAGTTCTTC	CSVGPSGGEKQFF
TRBV30	few	-	16	TRBJ1-2	TGTGCCTGGAGTAGGACCATAACTCTGACCAACTATGGCTACACCTTC	CAWSRTITLTNYGYTF
TRBV6-1	many	-	13	TRBJ1-1	TGTGCCAGCAGAAAAAACCTTGGCACTGAAGCTTTCTTT	CASRKNLGTEAFF
TRBV19	few	-	15	TRBJ1-2	TGTGCCAGTAGAAGTGGTTCTCTAGCTAACTATGGCTACACCTTC	CASRSGSLANYGYTF
TRBV10-3	many	TRBD1	16	TRBJ2-2	TGTGCCATCAGTGAACCGGACAGGCCGGGCACCGGGGAGCTGTTTTTT	CAISEPDRPGTGELFF
TRBV19	-	-	16	TRBJ1-4	TGTGCCAGTAGCCCAAACTCCGGGACCCTTGGTGAAAAACTGTTTTTT	CASSPNSGTLGEKLFF
TRBV28	-	-	14	TRBJ2-1	TGTGCCAGCAGTTTTGGGGACTCCTTCAATGAGCAGTTCTTC	CASSFGDSFNEQFF
TRBV20-1	-	TRBD1	12	TRBJ2-3	TGCAGTGCCCCCGGGACAGGGGATACGCAGTATTTT	CSAPGTGDTQYF
TRBV29-1	few	TRBD2	14	TRBJ2-7	TGCAGCGTTGCCCGGACTAGCGCGGCCTACGAGCAGTACTTC	CSVARTSAAYEQYF
TRBV11-3	many	TRBD2	17	TRBJ2-1	TGTGCCAGCAGCCCCCCCCTAGCGGGGAAGGGGGGAAATGAGCAGTTCTTC	CASSPPLAGKGGNEQFF
TRBV4-1	-	TRBD1	15	TRBJ2-1	TGCGCCAGCAGCCCCACCGGGACAGGGCCCAATGAGCAGTTCTTC	CASSPTGTGPNEQFF
TRBV7-3	-	-	14	TRBJ2-3	TGTGCCAGCAGCTCTTTAGGAATGCCAGATACGCAGTATTTT	CASSSLGMPDTQYF
TRBV6-5	many	-	20	TRBJ2-3	TGTGCCAGCAGTTACGATAAATATCCGATCGCAGGGGTCATAACAGATACGCAGTATTTT	CASSYDKYPIAGVITDTQYF
TRBV12-5	many	-	12	TRBJ2-1	TGTGCTAGTGGTTTGGACCTCGGGACCCAGTTCTTC	CASGLDLGTQFF
TRBV7-2	many	-	16	TRBJ1-4	TGTGCCAGCAGCTTACGGCAGATTGCAACTAATGAAAAACTGTTTTTT	CASSLRQIATNEKLFF
TRBV27	many	TRBD1	13	TRBJ1-2	TGTGCCAGCAGCCCTCTCGGGACAGACGGCTACACCTTC	CASSPLGTDGYTF
TRBV6-4	-	TRBD2	19	TRBJ2-7	TGTGCCAGCAGTGACTCGAAAAAGGCTAGCGGGAGGTGGTTTTACGAGCAGTACTTC	CASSDSKKASGRWFYEQYF
TRBV3-1	few	-	15	TRBJ1-5	TGTGCCAGCAGCCCCGGGTCACTTTCTGGTCAGCCCCAGCATTTT	CASSPGSLSGQPQHF
TRBV25-1	few	-	12	TRBJ1-1	TGTGCCAGCAGTGAATGGGGGGGGGAAGCTTTCTTT	CASSEWGGEAFF
TRBV12-3/TRBV12-4	many	-	13	TRBJ1-1	TGTGCCAGCAGTCTCAGCGTTGTCGCTGAAGCTTTCTTT	CASSLSVVAEAFF
TRBV9	-	-	12	TRBJ2-5	TGTGCCAGCAGCGTAGGCCTAGGGACCCAGTACTTC	CASSVGLGTQYF
TRBV2	many	-	14	TRBJ2-7	TGTGCCAGCAGTGCCGGCCTAGAAGGTTACGAGCAGTACTTC	CASSAGLEGYEQYF
TRBV12-3/TRBV12-4	many	TRBD1	14	TRBJ1-1	TGTGCCAGCTCCTATAGACAGGGCCACACTGAAGCTTTCTTT	CASSYRQGHTEAFF
TRBV3-1	-	TRBD2	15	TRBJ2-1	TGTGCCAGCAGCCGATCGCTAGCGGGGCACAATGAGCAGTTCTTC	CASSRSLAGHNEQFF
TRBV7-9	-	-	14	TRBJ2-7	TGTGCCAGCAGCCGTCGGGACCGTTACTACGAGCAGTACTTC	CASSRRDRYYEQYF
TRBV28	many	-	15	TRBJ2-6	TGTGCCAGCAGTTTAGCCCCGCACCGGGCCAACGTCCTGACTTTC	CASSLAPHRANVLTF
TRBV28	many	TRBD2	15	TRBJ2-7	TGTGCCAGCAGTTTGGGAGCGGGGTACCGGAGGGAGCAGTACTTC	CASSLGAGYRREQYF
TRBV2	many	TRBD2	18	TRBJ2-7	TGTGCCAGCAGTGCAAATCGGGGCGGGAGGGCCCGGGTCTACGAGCAGTACTTC	CASSANRGGRARVYEQYF
TRBV9	few	-	12	TRBJ2-1	TGTGCCAGCAGCGTAACTAGTAATGAGCAGTTCTTC	CASSVTSNEQFF
TRBV19	-	-	13	TRBJ1-2	TGTGCCAGTAGTATCCAGATTGGCTATGGCTACACCTTC	CASSIQIGYGYTF
TRBV11-2	many	TRBD2	14	TRBJ2-1	TGTGCCAGCAGCTTAGAACAAGCGGGAAATGAGCAGTTCTTC	CASSLEQAGNEQFF
TRBV24-1	many	TRBD1	15	TRBJ2-7	TGTGCCACCAGTGATCCGGGACAGGGGTACTACGAGCAGTACTTC	CATSDPGQGYYEQYF
TRBV12-3/TRBV12-4	many	TRBD1	15	TRBJ1-2	TGTGCCAGCAGTTCGGGACAGAGCGGGCGATATGGCTACACCTTC	CASSSGQSGRYGYTF